The 5 T cell receptor beta chains below come from one sample, sequenced in a study of T-cell reconstitution after alpha-beta-depleted transplantation in children. Preparation of the TCRbeta library used unique molecular identifiers. MiXCR was run by TCRdb on the PCR reads, yielding one entry per CDR3 protein. This sample has hundreds of thousands of distinct CDR3 sequences; over 10% occur once, and the top ten carry 2.2%. The sample was PBMCs, mostly from graft donor cells, taken 360 days after TCRalphabeta/CD19-depleted stem cell transplant. Source of these receptors: a male patient aged 10-17 years who had a stem cell transplant for acute myeloid leukemia, so the T cells may come from the graft donor.

There are many counts of this clonotype. This rearrangement joins TRBV10-3 to TRBJ2-7; 7 nucleotides align to TRBD1. Germline CDR1 reads ENHRY; CDR2 reads SYGVKD. The CDR3 is made up of 15 amino acids. The V gene end was trimmed by 0 bases and the J gene end by 5 bases; junction bases not matched to a gene: 7. For the CDR3, the DNA is TGTGCCATCAGTGAGTCGAAGGGGGCGCACCACGAGCAGTACTTC. It yields the protein CAISESKGAHHEQYF.

This clonotype was seen only a few times. The chain links TRBV3-1 to TRBJ2-5; no firm D call. Trimming left V 11 bases short and J 4 bases short, with 20 bases between. Germline CDR1 LGHDT, CDR2 YNNKEL (reference sequence). The CDR3 length is 14 residues. The CDR3 here is CAHPDFRPGETQYF. The CDR3 DNA reads TGTGCCCATCCCGATTTTCGACCCGGAGAGACCCAGTACTTC.

This clonotype was recorded at least ten times. The CDR3 sequence: CASSLVVGEQFF. The CDR3 DNA reads as TGTGCCAGCAGCTTAGTTGTAGGTGAGCAGTTCTTC. J is TRBJ2-1 and V is TRBV13; D is unclear. Germline V gene sequence: CDR1 PRHDT, CDR2 FYEKMQ (reference sequence). The CDR3 has 12 amino acids. V lost 1 base and J lost 9, with 7 bases in between.

This CDR3 is CASSLTRRDRYNEQFF. The CDR3 nucleotides are TGTGCCAGCAGCTTAACGCGTAGGGACCGTTACAATGAGCAGTTCTTC. This sequence joins TRBV7-3 and TRBJ2-1; D tentatively reads TRBD1 or TRBD2 (5 bases each). CDR3 length: 16 residues. V was trimmed by 0 bases and J by 4 bases, leaving 13 bases between them. Germline V lookup: CDR1 SGHTA, CDR2 FQGTGA.

This clonotype appeared a few times. V is TRBV25-1 and J is TRBJ2-5; 7 bases map to TRBD2. V dropped 3 bases and J dropped 4; count of bases not matched to a gene: 11. The germline V gene has CDR1 MGHDK and CDR2 SYGVNS. This CDR3 spans 16 amino acids. CDR3 sequence reads: CASSELPLTGGETQYF. DNA of the CDR3: TGTGCCAGCAGTGAGTTGCCCTTAACGGGAGGAGAGACCCAGTACTTC.